The source of this T cell receptor beta chain is a study of T-cell memory formation after mild COVID-19. Whole-study results and caveats: Prior to infection, memory already included some responding clones, suggesting cross-reactive memory joined. CD4+ contracting clones were mainly CM and EM; CD8+ ones, EMRA. The study found balanced CD4/CD8 in clones contracting day 15 to 85 and a CD4+ lean in later expanders.

TCRdb processed the 5' RACE reads anew with MiXCR; each CDR3 protein has one entry. There are about 240,000 distinct CDR3 sequences in the sample; 8% to 10% occur only once, and 20% to 25% lies in the top ten. The germline gives CDR1 SGHAT, CDR2 FQNNGV. Trimming cost V 2 bases and J 4 bases, with 17 bases left between them. This CDR3 spans 16 amino acids. Regarding this clonotype: What it binds is not known.

The sample comprised PBMCs or a T cell subset sorted from them (not recorded which). The TCR was taken from a man younger than 30 who had mild COVID-19 (a few samples of this study predate the infection). Cell type and time point are not known. J is TRBJ1-1 and V is TRBV11-2, with D maybe TRBD1 (5 bases). The CDR3 here is CASSLWLGEGSTEAFF. Written as DNA, the CDR3 is TGTGCCAGCAGCTTATGGCTAGGGGAAGGGAGCACTGAAGCTTTCTTT.